The clone carrying this T cell receptor beta chain was seen more than once but under ten times. The antigen is not known. This specimen comes from a study of cytotoxic CD8 clonotypes in ibrutinib-treated CLL. Overall study context: 11 relapsed/refractory, 15 treatment-naive; 17 IGHV unmutated. General study findings and limits: Clonality increased with ibrutinib response but returned toward baseline at progression. Public clonotypes were uncommon and contracted or stayed stable on treatment. At the start, clonality exceeded age-matched healthy donors and followed circulating CD8+ T-cell counts.

CDR3 size: 16 residues. Trimming shortened V by 5 bases and J by 4 bases, and 21 bases separated the two germline ends. The germline V gene has CDR1 SGHAT and CDR2 FQNNGV. This table comes from immunoSEQ multiplex PCR, and its TCRdb copy is limited to in-frame clones, with some not included. The table lists 60,000 to 65,000 clones, roughly 57% of them singletons. This chain connects TRBV11-2 to TRBJ2-7, with D perhaps TRBD1 or TRBD2 (7 bases each). The input for sequencing was PBMCs, taken after 12 months of ibrutinib treatment. The clonotype comes from a human donor with chronic lymphocytic leukemia. CDR3 loop: CASSAGGETGSYEQYF. The CDR3 nucleotides are TGTGCCAGCAGCGCAGGGGGGGAGACAGGGTCTTACGAGCAGTACTTC.